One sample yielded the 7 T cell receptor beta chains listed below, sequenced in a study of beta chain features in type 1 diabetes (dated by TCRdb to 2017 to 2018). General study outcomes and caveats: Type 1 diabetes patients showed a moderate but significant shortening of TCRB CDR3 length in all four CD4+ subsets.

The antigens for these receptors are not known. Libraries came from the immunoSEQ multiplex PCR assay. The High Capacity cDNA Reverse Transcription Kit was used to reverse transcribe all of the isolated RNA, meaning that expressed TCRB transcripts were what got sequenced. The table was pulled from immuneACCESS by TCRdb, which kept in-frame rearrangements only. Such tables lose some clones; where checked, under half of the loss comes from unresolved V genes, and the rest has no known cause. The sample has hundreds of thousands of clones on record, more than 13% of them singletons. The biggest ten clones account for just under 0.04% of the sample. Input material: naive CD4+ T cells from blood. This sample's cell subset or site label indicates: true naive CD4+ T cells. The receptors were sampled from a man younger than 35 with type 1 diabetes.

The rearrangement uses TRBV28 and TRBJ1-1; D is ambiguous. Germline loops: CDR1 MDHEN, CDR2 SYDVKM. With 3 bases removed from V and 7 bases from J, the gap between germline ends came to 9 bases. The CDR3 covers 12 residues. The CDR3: CASSLSDYEAFF. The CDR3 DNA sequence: TGTGCCAGCAGTTTGAGCGATTATGAAGCTTTCTTT. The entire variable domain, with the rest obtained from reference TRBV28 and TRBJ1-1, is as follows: DVKVTQSSRYLVKRTGEKVFLECVQDMDHENMFWYRQDPGLGLRLIYFSYDVKMKEKGDIPEGYSVSREKKERFSLILESASTNQTSMYLCASSLSDYEAFFGQGTRLTVV.

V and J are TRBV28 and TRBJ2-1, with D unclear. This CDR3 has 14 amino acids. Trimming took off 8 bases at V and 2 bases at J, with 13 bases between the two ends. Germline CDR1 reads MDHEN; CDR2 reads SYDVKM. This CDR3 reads CASRKLEPYNEQFF. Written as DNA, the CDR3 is TGTGCCAGCCGAAAGCTGGAACCCTACAATGAGCAGTTCTTC.

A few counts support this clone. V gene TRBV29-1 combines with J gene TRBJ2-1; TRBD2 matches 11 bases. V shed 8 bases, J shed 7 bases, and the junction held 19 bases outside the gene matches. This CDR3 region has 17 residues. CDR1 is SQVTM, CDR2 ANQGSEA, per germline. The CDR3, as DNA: TGCAGCATCCAATATAGCGGGGGGGCCTCCGGGTGGAATGAGCAGTTCTTC. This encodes CSIQYSGGASGWNEQFF.

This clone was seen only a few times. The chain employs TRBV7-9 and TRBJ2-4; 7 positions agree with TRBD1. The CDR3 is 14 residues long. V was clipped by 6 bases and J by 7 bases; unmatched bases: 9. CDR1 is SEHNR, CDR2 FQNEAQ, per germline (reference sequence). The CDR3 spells CASSRRDRDNIQYF. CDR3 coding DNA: TGTGCCAGCAGTCGACGAGACAGGGACAACATTCAGTACTTC. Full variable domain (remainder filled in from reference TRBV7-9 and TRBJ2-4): DTGVSQNPRHKITKRGQNVTFRCDPISEHNRLYWYRQTLGQGPEFLTYFQNEAQLEKSRLLSDRFSAERPKGSFSTLEIQRTEQGDSAMYLCASSRRDRDNIQYFGAGTRLSVL.

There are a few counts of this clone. CDR3 sequence (DNA): TGTGCCAGCAGTGCCCCGGGGGGACACAATGAGCAGTTCTTC. It is translated as CASSAPGGHNEQFF. The gene calls are TRBV25-1 and TRBJ2-1; 7 bases match TRBD2. CDR3 size: 14 residues. The V and J ends lost 4 bases and 5 bases, in that order; junction bases with no gene match: 5. Germline-derived CDR1 and CDR2 are MGHDK and SYGVNS.

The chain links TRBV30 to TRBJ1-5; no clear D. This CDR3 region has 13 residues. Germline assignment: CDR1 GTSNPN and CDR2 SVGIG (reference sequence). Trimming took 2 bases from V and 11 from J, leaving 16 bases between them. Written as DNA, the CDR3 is TGTGCCTGGAGTTCTTCGACTGGGAATACCCAGCATTTT. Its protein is CAWSSSTGNTQHF. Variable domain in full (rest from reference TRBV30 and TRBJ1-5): SQTIHQWPATLVQPVGSPLSLECTVEGTSNPNLYWYRQAAGRGLQLLFYSVGIGQISSEVPQNLSASRPQDRQFILSSKKLLLSDSGFYLCAWSSSTGNTQHFGDGTRLSIL.

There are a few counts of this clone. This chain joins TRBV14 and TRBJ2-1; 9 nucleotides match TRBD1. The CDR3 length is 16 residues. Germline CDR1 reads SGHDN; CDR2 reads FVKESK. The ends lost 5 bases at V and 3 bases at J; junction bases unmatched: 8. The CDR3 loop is CASSKSRDRDYNEQFF. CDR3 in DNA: TGTGCCAGCAGCAAATCCCGGGACAGGGACTACAATGAGCAGTTCTTC. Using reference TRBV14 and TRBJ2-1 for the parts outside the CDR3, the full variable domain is EAGVTQFPSHSVIEKGQTVTLRCDPISGHDNLYWYRRVMGKEIKFLLHFVKESKQDESGMPNNRFLAERTGGTYSTLKVQPAELEDSGVYFCASSKSRDRDYNEQFFGPGTRLTVL.